These T cell receptor beta chains were read from a single sample in a study of PD-L1 blockade in urothelial cancer. The protocol was immunoSEQ multiplex PCR, while the TCRdb copy is restricted to in-frame clones and leaves out a portion. The sample records tens of thousands of clones, over 70% being singletons. The specimen was PBMCs, collected around atezolizumab (anti-PD-L1) treatment. These receptors all stem from a man between 70 and 80 years old with urothelial cancer. CDR3s include the opening cysteine and the closing phenylalanine or tryptophan. A D gene is named only where the DNA matches it firmly. The size of a clone is reported for some rows only, either as once, few or many, or as a class for expanded clones.

v_gene	d_gene	abundance	j_gene	CDR3nt	CDR3aa
TRBV4-2	.	.	TRBJ1-1	TGTGCCAGCAGCCTCGGAGAAACAGGGAATCCTGAAGCTTTCTTT	CASSLGETGNPEAFF
TRBV2	TRBD1	.	TRBJ2-7	TGTGCCAGCAGGAGGACAGGGGGAAAGAACGAGCAGTACTTC	CASRRTGGKNEQYF
TRBV7-2	.	.	TRBJ2-2	TGTGCCAGCAGCTTAGGGGGGGACTTTTATAGCGGGGAGCTGTTTTTT	CASSLGGDFYSGELFF
TRBV10-3	TRBD2	.	TRBJ2-1	TGTGCCATCAGTGGACCGGGACTAGCGGGAGGAAATGAGCAGTTCTTC	CAISGPGLAGGNEQFF
TRBV19	.	many	TRBJ2-2	TGTGCCACTAAGGAGGGGACGAACACCGGGGAGCTGTTTTTT	CATKEGTNTGELFF
TRBV5-1	.	few	TRBJ1-2	TGCGCCAGCAGCTTTCGCGGGACCGAATCATCTATGAGTGGCTACACCTTC	CASSFRGTESSMSGYTF
TRBV10-3	TRBD1	.	TRBJ1-2	TGTGCCATCAGCCCTGGGACAGGGTTCTATGGCTACACCTTC	CAISPGTGFYGYTF
TRBV21-1	.	.	TRBJ2-7	TGTGCCAGCAGCAAATTCCGCAGGACGACGGGGGGCTACGAGCAGTACTTC	CASSKFRRTTGGYEQYF
TRBV28	.	.	TRBJ2-1	TGTGCCAGCAGTGACCGGGAGCGGTTGCTCTTC	CASSDRERLLF
TRBV2	TRBD1	.	TRBJ1-2	TGTGCCAGCAGCGCCACAGGGGAATATGGCTACACCTTC	CASSATGEYGYTF
TRBV25-1	TRBD1	few	TRBJ2-7	TGTGCCAGCAGCGGACAGGGACCCATCCACGAGCAGTACTTC	CASSGQGPIHEQYF
TRBV10-3	.	.	TRBJ2-2	TGTGCCATCAGTGAGTCTAGGGTAGCGGAGAGCACCGGGGAGCTGTTTTTT	CAISESRVAESTGELFF
TRBV5-1	.	few	TRBJ2-7	TGCGCCAGCAGCTTGTTCTTCCCCGGGGCGGGACTTCCCTACGAGCAGTACTTC	CASSLFFPGAGLPYEQYF
TRBV6-5	TRBD1	.	TRBJ2-2	TGTGCCAGCAGTCACAGGGGGCGTGCCGGGGAGCTGTTTTTT	CASSHRGRAGELFF
TRBV5-1	TRBD1	.	TRBJ1-2	TGCGCCAGCAGCGCTGGACAGGGGACCCTTAACTATGGCTACACCTTC	CASSAGQGTLNYGYTF
TRBV6-1	.	.	TRBJ1-5	TGTGCCAGCAGTCTTCAGAACCATAGCAATCAGCCCCAGCATTTT	CASSLQNHSNQPQHF
TRBV9	TRBD2	.	TRBJ2-2	TGTGCCAGCAGCGTCACGACTAGCGGGAGGGCCCTCGGCGGGGAGCTGTTTTTT	CASSVTTSGRALGGELFF
TRBV7-2	.	.	TRBJ1-4	TGTGCCAGCTCTCCGGTACAGGGAAGTGAAAAACTGTTTTTT	CASSPVQGSEKLFF